This TCR beta chain came from a study of blood T cell repertoires in COVID-19. Study-wide background: The analysed material was cDNA or gDNA that came from T cells, B-cell-depleted T cells, or PBMCs.

Per the study methods: Estimation of nucleated cell counts relied on the amplification of reference gene primers. Clones were read by immunoSEQ multiplex PCR, and TCRdb kept only the in-frame ones, dropping some. V and J calls and clone size are given by that table; D and trimming were obtained from the DNA. The table includes 200,000 to 250,000 clones, roughly 79% detected once. Individuals aged about 18 to 95 years were recruited from roughly 22 US areas. Assignment of participants to cohorts was predicated upon participant-reported clinical history. The CDR3 has 16 amino acids. From germline, CDR1 is LGHDT and CDR2 YNNKEL (reference sequence). V was cut by 4 bases and J by 4 bases, with 17 bases left in between.

The chain joins TRBV3-1 (or the pseudogene TRBV3-2) to TRBJ1-5; a weak D match, TRBD1 (6 bases). The receptor was derived from a man in his forties who had recovered from COVID-19. The source material was PBMCs or T cells enriched from blood (not recorded which). The CDR3 coding sequence is TGTGCCAGCAGCCTTACAGGGTCTTCGGGTAATCAGCCCCAGCATTTT. Translating gives CASSLTGSSGNQPQHF.